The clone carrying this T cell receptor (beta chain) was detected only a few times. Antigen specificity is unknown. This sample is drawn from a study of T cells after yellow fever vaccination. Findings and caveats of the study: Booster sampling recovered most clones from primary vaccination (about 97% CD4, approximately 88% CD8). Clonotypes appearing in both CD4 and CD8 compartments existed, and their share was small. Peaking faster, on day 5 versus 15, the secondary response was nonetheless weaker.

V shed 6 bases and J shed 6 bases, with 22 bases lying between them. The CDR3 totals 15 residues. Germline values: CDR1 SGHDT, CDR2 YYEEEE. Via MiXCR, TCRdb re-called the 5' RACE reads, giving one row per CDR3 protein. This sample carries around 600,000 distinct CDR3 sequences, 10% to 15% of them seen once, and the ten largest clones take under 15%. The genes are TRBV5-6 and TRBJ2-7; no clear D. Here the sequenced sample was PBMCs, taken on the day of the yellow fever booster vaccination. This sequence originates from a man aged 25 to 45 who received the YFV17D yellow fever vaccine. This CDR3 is CASNRLLEYSGEQYF. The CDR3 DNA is TGTGCCAGCAACCGCCTCCTGGAGTATTCCGGCGAGCAGTACTTC.